A single sample gave rise to the 28 T cell receptor beta chains below, sequenced in a study of blood T cell repertoires in COVID-19. This table comes from immunoSEQ multiplex PCR, and its TCRdb copy is limited to in-frame clones, with some not included. Among 85,000 to 120,000 clones listed, 76% were seen once. Sequenced material: peripheral blood. These receptors all stem from a man older than 75 with COVID-19, enrolled during active disease.

The rearrangement links TRBV30 to TRBJ2-4; perhaps TRBD2 as D (5 bases). Germline lookup yields CDR1 GTSNPN and CDR2 SVGIG (reference sequence). This CDR3 comprises 14 residues. The CDR3 DNA reads as TGTGCTGCAGAGGGCCCATCAGCCAAAAACATTCAGTACTTC. The encoded protein is CAAEGPSAKNIQYF. Drawing the rest from reference TRBV30 and TRBJ2-4, the complete variable domain is SQTIHQWPATLVQPVGSPLSLECTVEGTSNPNLYWYRQAAGRGLQLLFYSVGIGQISSEVPQNLSASRPQDRQFILSSKKLLLSDSGFYLCAAEGPSAKNIQYFGAGTRLSVL.

This clone was picked up one time. The chain couples TRBV29-1 to TRBJ1-1, with D perhaps TRBD1 (5 bases). The CDR3 spans 13 residues. The germline V gene has CDR1 SQVTM and CDR2 ANQGSEA. V was pared by 7 bases and J by 0 bases, with 12 bases between. CDR3 protein: CSGRQQLNTEAFF. The CDR3 coding sequence is TGCAGCGGCAGACAGCAATTGAACACTGAAGCTTTCTTT. Filled out from reference TRBV29-1 and TRBJ1-1, the complete variable domain reads SAVISQKPSRDICQRGTSLTIQCQVDSQVTMMFWYRQQPGQSLTLIATANQGSEATYESGFVIDKFPISRPNLTFSTLTVSNMSPEDSSIYLCSGRQQLNTEAFFGQGTRLTVV.

This clone has a handful of counts. V is TRBV6-2 or TRBV6-3 and J is TRBJ2-3, with TRBD2 matching 13 bases. This CDR3 is built from 18 residues. Looked up from germline, CDR1 is MNHEY and CDR2 is SVGEGT. J lost 0 bases, V lost 6 bases, and 9 bases had no gene match. DNA for the CDR3: TGTGCCAGCAGACCTACTAGCGGGAGGGCCTCTAGCACAGATACGCAGTATTTT. It specifies CASRPTSGRASSTDTQYF.

The CDR3 region has the DNA TGTGCCAGCAGTCTCCGGGACAGGGGAAGAGCGACTAATGAAAAACTGTTTTTT. Amino acids: CASSLRDRGRATNEKLFF. This chain joins TRBV27 and TRBJ1-4; 10 bases map to TRBD1. CDR1 is MNHEY, CDR2 SMNVEV, per germline (reference sequence). V shed 5 bases and J 2 bases; nucleotides not matched to a gene: 11. The CDR3 is 18 amino acids.

The CDR3 spells CASSESPDIGPYSNQPQHF. The CDR3 bases are TGTGCCAGCAGTGAAAGCCCGGACATCGGTCCTTATAGCAATCAGCCCCAGCATTTT. The chain carries TRBV6-1 and TRBJ1-5, with D possibly matching TRBD1 (5 bases). V was clipped by 2 bases and J by 0 bases, with 20 bases between them. Germline V CDR1 and CDR2: MNHNS, SASEGT. CDR3 length equals 19 residues.

This rearrangement joins TRBV6-6 to TRBJ2-1, with D perhaps matching TRBD2 (6 bases). The germline V gene has CDR1 MNHNY and CDR2 SVGAGI (reference sequence). The germline V and J ends were trimmed by 7 bases and 4 bases, with 17 bases remaining between them. This CDR3 contains 15 residues. The CDR3 DNA is TGTGCCAGCACCCCGGGGCGGGAATCGTACAATGAGCAGTTCTTC. Its translation is CASTPGRESYNEQFF.

V gene TRBV5-8 combines with J gene TRBJ1-2, with D unresolved. The CDR3 runs to 12 residues. Germline lookup yields CDR1 SGHTS and CDR2 YDEGEE. V gave up 1 base and J gave up 5 bases, with 6 bases separating them. CDR3 residues: CASSLIPYGYTF. The CDR3 DNA sequence: TGTGCCAGCAGCTTGATCCCATATGGCTACACCTTC.

The chain uses TRBV5-1 and TRBJ2-7, with D perhaps matching TRBD2 (5 bases). The CDR3 sequence is 15 residues long. The V and J ends lost 0 bases and 1 base respectively, with 11 bases between them. Germline V lookup: CDR1 SGHRS, CDR2 YFSETQ. CDR3 region: CASSLDEGSSYEQYF. CDR3 nucleotides: TGCGCCAGCAGCTTGGATGAGGGAAGTTCCTACGAGCAGTACTTC.

The chain uses TRBV7-3 and TRBJ2-1; 12 bases line up with TRBD2. V lost 5 bases to trimming and J lost 5 bases; unmatched junction nucleotides: 4. Germline lookup yields CDR1 SGHTA and CDR2 FQGTGA. The CDR3 is 15 residues long. The CDR3 loop is CASSRLAGGDNEQFF. The CDR3 nucleotides read TGTGCCAGCAGCCGCCTAGCGGGAGGGGACAATGAGCAGTTCTTC.

CDR3 protein: CASGETGVGEKLFF. The CDR3 DNA reads as TGTGCCAGCGGCGAGACAGGGGTCGGTGAAAAACTGTTTTTT. V and J are TRBV7-6 and TRBJ1-4; 8 bases fit TRBD1. Germline V gives CDR1 SGHVS, CDR2 FNYEAQ. This CDR3 spans 14 amino acids. The trim removed 8 bases at V and 7 bases at J, leaving 9 bases unmatched.

The genes are TRBV6-2 or TRBV6-3 and TRBJ1-2, with D possibly matching TRBD1 (6 bases). Germline V gene data show CDR1 as MNHEY and CDR2 as SVGEGT. Trimming shortened V by 2 bases and J by 6 bases, and 10 bases separated the two germline ends. The CDR3 is made up of 13 amino acids. The CDR3 sequence: CASSYGGGDGYTF. CDR3 nucleotide sequence: TGTGCCAGCAGTTACGGGGGCGGTGATGGCTACACCTTC.

V is TRBV19 and J is TRBJ1-5, with TRBD1 as a possible D gene (6 bases). CDR1 LNHDA and CDR2 SQIVND come from the germline V gene (reference sequence). The CDR3 sequence is 14 residues long. Trimming stripped 7 bases from V and 7 bases from J, with 17 bases between. This CDR3 reads CASTPGEGYQPQHF. The CDR3 DNA follows: TGTGCCAGTACCCCAGGGGAAGGTTACCAGCCCCAGCATTTT. The full variable domain, with the rest looked up from reference TRBV19 and TRBJ1-5, is DGGITQSPKYLFRKEGQNVTLSCEQNLNHDAMYWYRQDPGQGLRLIYYSQIVNDFQKGDIAEGYSVSREKKESFPLTVTSAQKNPTAFYLCASTPGEGYQPQHFGDGTRLSIL.

The V gene is TRBV7-9, the J gene TRBJ1-2; D is possibly TRBD1 (6 bases). With 1 base removed from V and 4 bases from J, the gap between germline ends came to 16 bases. This CDR3 region has 16 residues. Looked up from germline, CDR1 is SEHNR and CDR2 is FQNEAQ (reference sequence). CDR3 residues: CASSLEGNRVVYGYTF. The CDR3 nucleotides read TGTGCCAGCAGCTTAGAGGGTAACAGGGTAGTCTATGGCTACACCTTC.

This rearrangement joins TRBV7-2 to TRBJ2-7; a possible D gene is TRBD2 (6 bases). CDR1 SGHTA and CDR2 FQGNSA come from the germline V gene. The CDR3 has 13 amino acids. V lost 5 bases, J lost 3 bases, and 11 bases lay in between. The CDR3 nucleotides read TGTGCCAGCAGCCGGGAGAGCTTCTACGAGCAGTACTTC. Protein: CASSRESFYEQYF.

The rearrangement links TRBV2 to TRBJ2-4; 7 nucleotides line up with TRBD1. Germline trimming cut 7 bases from V and 0 bases from J; bases unmatched to any gene: 9. Looked up from germline, CDR1 is SNHLY and CDR2 is FYNNEI. This CDR3 is 16 amino acids long. Here the CDR3 reads CASTLQGELAKNIQYF. Written as DNA, the CDR3 is TGTGCCAGCACCCTTCAGGGGGAGCTAGCCAAAAACATTCAGTACTTC.

This clone has only one observation. This chain links TRBV7-6 with TRBJ2-3; 7 nucleotides match TRBD2. The ends lost 5 bases at V and 2 bases at J; junction bases unmatched: 7. Germline CDR1 SGHVS, CDR2 FNYEAQ. CDR3 size: 15 residues. In DNA, the CDR3 is TGTGCCAGCAGCCCTGGGGGGGGGTCCACAGATACGCAGTATTTT. Translated: CASSPGGGSTDTQYF.

The V gene is TRBV5-1, the J gene TRBJ2-7, with D uncertain. Trimming left V 5 bases short and J 6 bases short, with 15 bases between. Germline lookup yields CDR1 SGHRS and CDR2 YFSETQ. CDR3 length: 13 amino acids. CDR3 nucleotides: TGCGCCAGCAGTCCCCGAAGTGAGATCGAGCAGTACTTC. Translated: CASSPRSEIEQYF. Complete variable domain (other parts from reference TRBV5-1 and TRBJ2-7): KAGVTQTPRYLIKTRGQQVTLSCSPISGHRSVSWYQQTPGQGLQFLFEYFSETQRNKGNFPGRFSGRQFSNSRSEMNVSTLELGDSALYLCASSPRSEIEQYFGPGTRLTVT.

The J gene is TRBJ2-5, the V gene TRBV28; possibly TRBD2 for D (5 bases). Germline V gene lookup returns CDR1 MDHEN and CDR2 SYDVKM. The germline V and J ends were trimmed by 5 bases and 0 bases, with 7 bases remaining between them. This CDR3 is built from 13 residues. The CDR3 reads CASSAGDQETQYF. Written as DNA, the CDR3 is TGTGCCAGCAGTGCCGGGGACCAAGAGACCCAGTACTTC.

This chain links TRBV4-2 with TRBJ2-7, with a tentative D call TRBD1 (6 bases). Germline V CDR1 and CDR2: LGHNA, YNFKEQ. The CDR3 consists of 15 residues. V was clipped by 0 bases and J by 3 bases, with 12 bases between them. The CDR3 DNA reads TGTGCCAGCAGCCAAGATCGAAGGGGACACTACGAGCAGTACTTC. Its translation: CASSQDRRGHYEQYF.

This clone was observed a few times. This chain connects TRBV6-4 to TRBJ2-6; TRBD1 is a possible D gene (6 bases). The CDR3 totals 16 residues. Trimming cost V 4 bases and J 4 bases, with 14 bases left between them. Looked up from germline, CDR1 is MRHNA and CDR2 is SNTAGT. The CDR3 spells CASSGGQYSGANVLTF. The CDR3 DNA reads as TGTGCCAGCAGTGGCGGACAGTATTCAGGGGCCAACGTCCTGACTTTC.

The chain couples TRBV15 to TRBJ2-3; D might be TRBD2 (6 bases). CDR3 size: 16 residues. The germline V gene has CDR1 LNHNV and CDR2 YYDKDF (reference sequence). The V end was cut by 4 bases, the J end by 5 bases, with 19 bases between. The CDR3 is CATSTLSRREEDTQYF. DNA of the CDR3: TGTGCCACCAGCACCCTCAGTCGGAGGGAGGAAGATACGCAGTATTTT.

This clone showed up just a few times. This chain links TRBV6-5 with TRBJ1-3, with TRBD1 identical over 9 bases. Germline CDR1 MNHEY, CDR2 SVGAGI. The ends lost 5 bases at V and 1 base at J; junction bases unmatched: 3. The CDR3 contains 15 residues. The CDR3 region has the DNA TGTGCCAGCAGTACAGGACAGGGGTCTGGAAACACCATATATTTT. It specifies CASSTGQGSGNTIYF.

The chain has TRBV4-3 and TRBJ2-3, with TRBD2 matching 9 bases. Germline CDR1 is LGHNA and CDR2 is YSLEER. The trim removed 0 bases at V and 8 bases at J, leaving 9 bases unmatched. The length of the CDR3 is 16 residues. In nucleotides, the CDR3 is TGCGCCAGCAGCCAAGATTTGGCGGGAGGGGATCGTACGCAGTATTTT. The encoded protein is CASSQDLAGGDRTQYF.

This chain uses TRBV5-1 with TRBJ2-3; possible D gene TRBD2, 5 bases. The CDR3 runs to 17 residues. The ends were cut back, 4 bases at V and 5 bases at J, with 23 bases in the middle. The V gene's germline CDR1 is SGHRS and CDR2 YFSETQ. The CDR3 region is CASSPNQLGLKGDTQYF. The CDR3 DNA is TGCGCCAGCAGCCCGAACCAACTAGGTTTAAAGGGAGATACGCAGTATTTT.

This clone was detected once. The rearrangement links TRBV28 to TRBJ1-1; D call uncertain. Germline values: CDR1 MDHEN, CDR2 SYDVKM. The V end lost 10 bases, the J end lost 2 bases, and 20 bases lay between the germline ends. CDR3 length: 15 residues. CDR3 sequence: CATAESPRRNTEAFF. CDR3 sequence (DNA): TGTGCCACCGCGGAGAGTCCAAGACGAAACACTGAAGCTTTCTTT. Variable domain in full (rest from reference TRBV28 and TRBJ1-1): DVKVTQSSRYLVKRTGEKVFLECVQDMDHENMFWYRQDPGLGLRLIYFSYDVKMKEKGDIPEGYSVSREKKERFSLILESASTNQTSMYLCATAESPRRNTEAFFGQGTRLTVV.

The gene calls are TRBV11-3 and TRBJ2-3; 12 bases match TRBD1. Germline assignment: CDR1 SGHNT and CDR2 YENEEA. CDR3 size: 16 residues. V lost 2 bases, J lost 6 bases, and 6 bases stayed unmatched. The CDR3 loop is CASSLPGQGAGDTQYF. CDR3 in DNA: TGTGCCAGCAGCTTACCGGGACAGGGGGCAGGGGATACGCAGTATTTT.

The genes are TRBV7-2 and TRBJ1-2, with D unclear. V was trimmed by 3 bases and J by 4 bases, leaving 12 bases between them. Germline V CDR1 and CDR2: SGHTA, FQGNSA. The CDR3 sequence is 14 residues long. CDR3 sequence (DNA): TGTGCCAGCAGCTTTAGAGGTGATGCCTATGGCTACACCTTC. This encodes CASSFRGDAYGYTF.

The chain combines TRBV6-5 with TRBJ2-4, with TRBD2 matching 7 bases. The junction had 5 bases not matched to a gene; V was cut back by 0 bases and J by 3 bases. CDR1 is MNHEY, CDR2 SVGAGI, per germline. The CDR3 consists of 16 residues. The DNA of the CDR3 is TGTGCCAGCAGTTACTCAGGCGGGAGAGGCAAAAACATTCAGTACTTC. Residues: CASSYSGGRGKNIQYF.